Reported below is one T cell receptor (beta chain). The antigen is not known. The CDR3 length is 15 residues. Trimming shortened V by 5 bases and J by 4 bases, and 16 bases separated the two germline ends. Germline V gene lookup returns CDR1 MNHEY and CDR2 SVGAGI. The data were taken from a study of cytomegalovirus exposure and HLA in healthy donors. Points from the study as a whole: Rare TCR sequences predominated, though certain public TCRs were found in many donors. Investigators reported fewer than 200 TCR beta chains as tied to cytomegalovirus.

Data came from immunoSEQ multiplex PCR; TCRdb stores just in-frame clones and leaves some out. Counted here are some 250,000 clones, nearly 90% occurring once; the ten biggest clones make up 0.37%. While the first cohort had around 700 subjects, the donors belonged to the separate validation cohort of roughly 120 subjects. The sample comprised PBMCs. The chain employs TRBV6-5 and TRBJ2-3; D is possibly TRBD2 (5 bases). The clonotype comes from a young woman in good health and CMV-seronegative. The CDR3 reads CASSVPRNGADTQYF. Written as DNA, the CDR3 is TGTGCCAGCAGTGTCCCAAGGAACGGGGCAGATACGCAGTATTTT.